A single sample gave rise to the 12 T cell receptor beta chains below, sequenced in a study of graft-versus-host responses after intestinal transplantation. Which antigens these TCRs recognize remains unknown. The assay was immunoSEQ multiplex PCR, and TCRdb's table has in-frame clones only and misses some. The sample records over 80,000 clones, around 92% being singletons. Specimen: unstimulated CD4+ T cells sorted from spleen or lymph node cells, collected before transplant. The source is a human donor who was the organ donor for an intestinal transplant.

This clone came up a few times. The rearrangement joins TRBV19 to TRBJ2-2, with a possible D match to TRBD1 (5 bases). The germline gives CDR1 LNHDA, CDR2 SQIVND (reference sequence). Trimming pared 2 bases from V and 2 bases from J, leaving 12 bases between. This CDR3 region has 16 residues. The CDR3 nucleotides read TGTGCCAGTAGTATAAGGCAGGGCGGAAACACCGGGGAGCTGTTTTTT. Residues: CASSIRQGGNTGELFF.

This chain connects TRBV5-1 to TRBJ1-4; TRBD1 matches 9 bases. The CDR3 sequence is 15 residues long. Germline V lookup: CDR1 SGHRS, CDR2 YFSETQ. V trimming: 5 bases; J trimming: 0 bases; junction bases outside the gene matches: 2. The CDR3 region has the DNA TGCGCCAGCAGAACAGGGGGCCCAACTAATGAAAAACTGTTTTTT. Protein product: CASRTGGPTNEKLFF.

This clone was recorded only once. V is TRBV6-5 and J is TRBJ1-2; D may be TRBD1 (6 bases). CDR3 size: 14 residues. Per germline, CDR1 MNHEY and CDR2 SVGAGI. Trimming stripped 6 bases from V and 4 bases from J, with 15 bases between. DNA for the CDR3: TGTGCCAGCAGATCACAGGGTCGCAGCTATGGCTACACCTTC. The encoded protein is CASRSQGRSYGYTF.

CDR3 bases: TGTGCCAGCTCACCAGCCAGCGTAAACTATGGCTACACCTTC. It translates to CASSPASVNYGYTF. The chain carries TRBV18 and TRBJ1-2; no clear D gene. The V gene lost 2 bases and the J gene lost 2 bases, with 9 bases spanning the gap. Germline V gives CDR1 KGHSH, CDR2 LQKENI. The CDR3 has 14 amino acids.

V is TRBV27 and J is TRBJ2-5, with TRBD2 matching over 10 bases. In germline, CDR1 is MNHEY, CDR2 SMNVEV (reference sequence). This CDR3 comprises 17 residues. V dropped 3 bases and J dropped 0; count of bases not matched to a gene: 7. The CDR3 coding sequence is TGTGCCAGCAGTTTTAGGCTAGCGGGGGCCTACCAAGAGACCCAGTACTTC. This gives the protein CASSFRLAGAYQETQYF.

The rearrangement joins TRBV2 to TRBJ2-4; 11 nucleotides match TRBD2. The CDR3 consists of 19 residues. Germline loops: CDR1 SNHLY, CDR2 FYNNEI. V gave up 3 bases and J gave up 0 bases; unmatched junction bases: 10. CDR3 sequence: CASSDPSSSGGLAKNIQYF. The CDR3 DNA sequence: TGTGCCAGCAGTGACCCCTCCTCTAGCGGGGGGCTAGCCAAAAACATTCAGTACTTC.

V and J are TRBV7-2 and TRBJ2-7; 11 bases align to TRBD2. Germline CDR1 and CDR2: SGHTA and FQGNSA. The V and J ends lost 4 bases and 0 bases, in that order; junction bases with no gene match: 8. The CDR3 runs 17 residues. The CDR3 bases are TGTGCCAGCAGCTCCCCCACTAGCGGGGGATTCTCCTACGAGCAGTACTTC. This codes for CASSSPTSGGFSYEQYF.

The rearrangement joins TRBV7-3 to TRBJ1-2; D remains unclear. V lost 2 bases and J lost 4, with 17 bases in between. The germline V gene encodes CDR1 SGHTA and CDR2 FQGTGA. The CDR3 is 16 amino acids. CDR3: CASSLYASSRTYGYTF. The CDR3 nucleotides read TGTGCCAGCAGCTTATACGCTTCCAGTCGAACCTATGGCTACACCTTC.

The chain combines TRBV11-2 with TRBJ2-3; D gene ambiguous. In germline, CDR1 is SGHAT, CDR2 FQNNGV. The CDR3 consists of 14 residues. V was shortened by 0 bases and J by 1 base, with 5 bases between the two germline ends. For the CDR3, the DNA is TGTGCCAGCAGCTTAGACTTCGGCACAGATACGCAGTATTTT. It specifies CASSLDFGTDTQYF. Variable domain in full (rest from reference TRBV11-2 and TRBJ2-3): EAGVAQSPRYKIIEKRQSVAFWCNPISGHATLYWYQQILGQGPKLLIQFQNNGVVDDSQLPKDRFSAERLKGVDSTLKIQPAKLEDSAVYLCASSLDFGTDTQYFGPGTRLTVL.

This rearrangement joins TRBV6-6 to TRBJ1-1; maybe TRBD1 (5 bases). Trimming took 6 bases from V and 1 from J, leaving 9 bases between them. The CDR3 has 13 amino acids. Germline V CDR1 and CDR2: MNHNY, SVGAGI (reference sequence). DNA for the CDR3: TGTGCCAGCAGGAGCAGGGAGAACACTGAAGCTTTCTTT. It is translated as CASRSRENTEAFF.

CDR3 sequence reads: CASSLTGTGSYGYTF. In DNA form, the CDR3 reads TGTGCCAGCAGCCTCACGGGGACAGGGTCCTATGGCTACACCTTC. V is TRBV7-2 and J is TRBJ1-2; 9 bases fit TRBD1. Trimming at V came to 5 bases and at J to 4 bases, leaving 8 bases not matched to a gene. The germline V gene encodes CDR1 SGHTA and CDR2 FQGNSA. The CDR3 covers 15 residues.

The chain links TRBV28 to TRBJ2-7; D perhaps matches TRBD2 (6 bases). CDR3 length equals 14 residues. Per the germline V gene, CDR1 is MDHEN and CDR2 is SYDVKM. V was shortened by 8 bases and J by 5 bases, with 19 bases between the two germline ends. This chain's CDR3 is CASALRDFYHEQYF. The CDR3 bases are TGTGCCAGCGCCCTTCGGGACTTTTACCACGAGCAGTACTTC.